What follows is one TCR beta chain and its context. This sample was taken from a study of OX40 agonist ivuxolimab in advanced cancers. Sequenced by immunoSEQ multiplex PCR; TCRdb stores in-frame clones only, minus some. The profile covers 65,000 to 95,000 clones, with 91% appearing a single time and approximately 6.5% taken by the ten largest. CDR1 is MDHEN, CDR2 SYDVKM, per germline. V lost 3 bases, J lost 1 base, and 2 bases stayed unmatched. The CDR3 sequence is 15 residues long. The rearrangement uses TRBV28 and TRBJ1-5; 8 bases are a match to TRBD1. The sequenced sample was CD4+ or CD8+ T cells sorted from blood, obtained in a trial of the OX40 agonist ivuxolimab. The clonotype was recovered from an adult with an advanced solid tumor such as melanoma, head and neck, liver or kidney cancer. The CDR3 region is CASSFRQGSNQPQHF. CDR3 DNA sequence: TGTGCCAGCAGTTTCAGACAGGGGAGCAATCAGCCCCAGCATTTT.